This T cell receptor (beta chain) emerged from a study of identical twins. Carrying unique molecular identifiers, the cDNA also gained a universal primer site through template switching. One entry per CDR3 protein, called by TCRdb with MiXCR from the 5' RACE reads. The table records approximately 220,000 distinct CDR3 sequences, 6.5% to 9% of them present only once. The CDR3 is 17 residues long. CDR1 is SSHAT and CDR2 is FNYEAQ in the germline V gene (reference sequence). V shed 2 bases and J 4 bases; nucleotides not matched to a gene: 9. This clonotype has more than one count but fewer than ten. This same sample was also part of a study on yellow fever vaccine responses in identical twins.

The sequence derives from a woman between 18 and 30 years old in good health. The V call is TRBV7-7, the J call TRBJ2-1, with TRBD2 identical over 9 bases. Specimen: CD8+ T cells sorted from blood. For the CDR3, the DNA is TGTGCCAGCAGCTTATCTCGCGGGGGGGCCCCTTACAATGAGCAGTTCTTC. Its translation: CASSLSRGGAPYNEQFF.